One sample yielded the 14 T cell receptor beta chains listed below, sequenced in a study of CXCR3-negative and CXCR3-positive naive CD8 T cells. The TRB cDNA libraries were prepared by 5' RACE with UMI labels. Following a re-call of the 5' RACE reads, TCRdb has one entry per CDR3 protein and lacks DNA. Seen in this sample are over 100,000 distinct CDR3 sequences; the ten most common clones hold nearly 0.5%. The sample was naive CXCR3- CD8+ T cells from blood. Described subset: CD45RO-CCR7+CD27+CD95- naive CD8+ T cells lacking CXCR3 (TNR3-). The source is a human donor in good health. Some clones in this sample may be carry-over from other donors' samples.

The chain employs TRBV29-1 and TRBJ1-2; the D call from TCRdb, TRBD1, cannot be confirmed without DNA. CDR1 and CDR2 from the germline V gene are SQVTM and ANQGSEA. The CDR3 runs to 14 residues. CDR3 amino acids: CSVANPLRLYGYTF.

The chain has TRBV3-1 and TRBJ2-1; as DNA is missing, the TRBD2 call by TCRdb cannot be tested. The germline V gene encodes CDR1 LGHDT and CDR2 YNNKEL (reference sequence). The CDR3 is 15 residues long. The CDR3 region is CASSPGLAGGYEQFF.

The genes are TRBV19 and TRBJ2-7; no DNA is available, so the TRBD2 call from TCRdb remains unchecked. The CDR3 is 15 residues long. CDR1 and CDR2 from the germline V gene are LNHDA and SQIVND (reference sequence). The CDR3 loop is CASSILDSSSSEQYF.

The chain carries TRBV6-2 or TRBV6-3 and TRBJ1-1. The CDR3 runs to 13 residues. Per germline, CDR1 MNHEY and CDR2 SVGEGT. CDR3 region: CASSYRMNTEAFF.

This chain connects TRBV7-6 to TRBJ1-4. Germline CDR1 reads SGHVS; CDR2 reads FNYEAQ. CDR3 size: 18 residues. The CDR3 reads CASSLVLWAGTTNEKLFF.

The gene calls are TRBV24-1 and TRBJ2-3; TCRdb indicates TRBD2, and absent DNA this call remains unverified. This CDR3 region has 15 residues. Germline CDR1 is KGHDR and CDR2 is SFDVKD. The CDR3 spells CATSDFKGGTHTQYF.

The CDR3 region is CASSRDTGYNSPLHF. The genes are TRBV5-4 and TRBJ1-6; the TRBD1 assignment by TCRdb is unverifiable without DNA. Germline CDR1 SGHNT, CDR2 YYREEE (reference sequence). This CDR3 region has 15 residues.

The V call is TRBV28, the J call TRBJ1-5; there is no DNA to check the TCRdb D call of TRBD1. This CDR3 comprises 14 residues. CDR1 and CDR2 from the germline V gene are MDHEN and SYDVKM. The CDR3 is CASSPRDGNQPQHF.

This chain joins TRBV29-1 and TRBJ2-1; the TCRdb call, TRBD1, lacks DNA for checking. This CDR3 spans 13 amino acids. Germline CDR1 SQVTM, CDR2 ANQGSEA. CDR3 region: CSVERGQVNEQFF.

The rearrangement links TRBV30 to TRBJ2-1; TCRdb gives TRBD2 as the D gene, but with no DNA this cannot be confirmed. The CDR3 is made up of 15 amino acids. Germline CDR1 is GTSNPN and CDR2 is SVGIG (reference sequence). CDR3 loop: CAWRSFAGAYNEQFF.

The CDR3 loop is CASSVIIDTDTQYF. The genes are TRBV9 and TRBJ2-3. Germline V CDR1 and CDR2: SGDLS, YYNGEE. The CDR3 totals 14 residues.

CDR3: CASSQNDTDTQYF. V gene TRBV23-1 combines with J gene TRBJ2-3. TRBV23-1 is sorted into the ORF group, with uncertain function. This CDR3 region has 13 residues.

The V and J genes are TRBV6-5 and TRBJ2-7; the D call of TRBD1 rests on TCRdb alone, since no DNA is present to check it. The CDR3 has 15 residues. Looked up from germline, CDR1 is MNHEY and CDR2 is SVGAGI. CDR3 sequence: CASSYSEGAGSEQYF.

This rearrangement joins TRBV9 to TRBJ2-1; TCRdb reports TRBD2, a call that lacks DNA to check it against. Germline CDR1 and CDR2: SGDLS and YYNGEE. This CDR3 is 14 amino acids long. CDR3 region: CASSPGTIPNEQFF.